This entry lists 3 T cell receptor beta chains sequenced from one sample in a study of CD8 T cells in Susac syndrome. Random-hexamer reverse transcription was applied to roughly 0.5 to 1 ug RNA. TCRdb redid the calling of the immunoSEQ multiplex PCR reads with MiXCR, one entry per CDR3 protein. Among 50,000 or so distinct CDR3 sequences listed, roughly 93% were seen once. The sample was CD8+ T cells from PBMCs. The source of these receptors is a human donor in good health.

This chain joins TRBV20-1 and TRBJ1-2; D remains unclear. Germline values: CDR1 DFQATT, CDR2 SNEGSKA (reference sequence). The germline V and J ends were trimmed by 0 bases and 3 bases, with 11 bases remaining between them. The CDR3 contains 14 residues. The CDR3 protein is CSARDGKTDYGYTF. As DNA, the CDR3 is TGCAGTGCTAGAGATGGGAAAACAGACTATGGCTACACCTTC.

This rearrangement joins TRBV6-5 to TRBJ2-2; 7 bases agree with TRBD2. Per germline, CDR1 MNHEY and CDR2 SVGAGI. This CDR3 contains 17 residues. The junction had 10 bases not matched to a gene; V was cut back by 0 bases and J by 6 bases. CDR3 bases: TGTGCCAGCAGTTACTCGATGGGGGAGGGTTGGGCCGGGGAGCTGTTTTTT. This gives the protein CASSYSMGEGWAGELFF.

This sequence joins TRBV10-3 and TRBJ1-1, with D possibly TRBD1 on 5 matching bases. Germline V CDR1 and CDR2: ENHRY, SYGVKD. The CDR3 has 15 residues. V lost 6 bases and J lost 1, with 15 bases in between. The CDR3 nucleotides are TGTGCCATCAGGCCGGGGGACCGACCGAACACTGAAGCTTTCTTT. The encoded protein is CAIRPGDRPNTEAFF.